Given below is one T cell receptor beta chain in context. As yet, its antigen is unknown. The source of the sample is a study of beta chain features in type 1 diabetes. Findings and limits, study-wide: Shorter TCRB CDR3s, moderately but significantly so, marked every one of the four CD4+ subsets in Type 1 diabetes patients. In the patient group, naive, central memory and Treg TCRB repertoires seemed more alike than in the healthy donor group.

The germline gives CDR1 GTSNPN, CDR2 SVGIG (reference sequence). V shed 1 base and J shed 8 bases, with 6 bases lying between them. The CDR3 spans 12 residues. Expressed TCRB transcripts were sequenced because the isolated RNA had all been reverse transcribed beforehand. Around 3.9 million reads on average were seen across naive, central memory and regulatory T cell samples. Generated by immunoSEQ multiplex PCR, the TCRdb table keeps only in-frame clones and is missing some. The table includes roughly 260,000 clones, around 9.9% detected once. Material: naive CD4+ T cells from blood. This chain links TRBV30 with TRBJ1-6; a possible D gene is TRBD1 (5 bases). This receptor was taken from a man aged 30 to 39 with type 1 diabetes. The CDR3 reads CAWSGGDSPLHF. Here the CDR3 DNA reads TGTGCCTGGAGTGGGGGGGATTCACCCCTCCACTTT.